These 28 T cell receptor beta chains came from one sample sequenced in a study of regulatory T cells in long-lasting Graves disease. iRepertoire HTBI primers and Arm-PCR of CDR3 regions built TCR beta libraries. TCRdb independently ran MiXCR on the multiplex PCR reads; one entry per CDR3 protein. This sample has 320,000 or so distinct CDR3 sequences; 15% to 20% occur once, and the top ten carry around 37%. Sample time point: newly diagnosed GD, antithyroid drugs for less than 3 months. PBMC RNA served as the TCR library source. The sequenced sample was peripheral blood mononuclear cells (PBMCs), obtained at new diagnosis, from a patient treated with antithyroid drugs. The receptor source for this set is a female donor with Graves disease.

This clonotype was detected a few times. The chain carries TRBV18 and TRBJ2-7, with D possibly matching TRBD1 (6 bases). Germline V gives CDR1 KGHSH, CDR2 LQKENI. This CDR3 is built from 15 residues. The V and J ends lost 0 bases and 3 bases respectively, with 12 bases between them. CDR3 sequence (DNA): TGTGCCAGCTCACCACCGACACAGGGCCTCTACGAGCAGTACTTC. Translating it yields CASSPPTQGLYEQYF.

CDR3 amino acids: CASRERTGREFF. The CDR3 bases are TGTGCCAGCAGAGAGAGGACAGGGAGGGAGTTCTTC. The chain couples TRBV27 to TRBJ2-1; tentatively, D is TRBD1 (8 bases). The V gene lost 6 bases and the J gene lost 14 bases, with 17 bases spanning the gap. The CDR3 consists of 12 residues. Germline assignment: CDR1 MNHEY and CDR2 SMNVEV (reference sequence).

V and J are TRBV25-1 and TRBJ1-6; 9 bases agree with TRBD1. This CDR3 spans 16 amino acids. The J segment lost 7 bases and the V segment lost 6 bases, leaving 10 bases of the junction unmatched. In germline, CDR1 is MGHDK, CDR2 SYGVNS. Here the CDR3 reads CASRDSGTGRNSPLHF. The CDR3 nucleotides are TGTGCCAGCAGGGACTCCGGGACAGGGAGGAATTCACCCCTCCACTTT.

This clonotype was observed many times. The chain links TRBV20-1 to TRBJ2-7; D is unresolved. Deletions cut 1 base from V and 1 base from J, with 8 bases between. The CDR3 consists of 13 residues. Germline V lookup: CDR1 DFQATT, CDR2 SNEGSKA (reference sequence). This CDR3 is CSARGSQSYEQYF. The CDR3 region has the DNA TGCAGTGCTAGAGGTTCCCAGTCCTACGAGCAGTACTTC.

V and J are TRBV20-1 and TRBJ1-1; 7 nucleotides line up with TRBD1. J was trimmed by 1 base and V by 5 bases; bases with no gene match: 4. This CDR3 comprises 13 residues. Germline V lookup: CDR1 DFQATT, CDR2 SNEGSKA (reference sequence). CDR3: CSASTGANTEAFF. Written as DNA, the CDR3 is TGCAGTGCTTCTACAGGGGCGAACACTGAAGCTTTCTTT.

The V call is TRBV12-3 or TRBV12-4, the J call TRBJ2-3; 8 nucleotides match TRBD2. V shed 6 bases and J 1 base; nucleotides not matched to a gene: 12. The CDR3 runs to 17 residues. CDR3 DNA: TGTGCCAGCAGCCAAGTTGAACTAGCGGACGGCACAGATACGCAGTATTTT. Translation: CASSQVELADGTDTQYF.

V gene TRBV7-9 combines with J gene TRBJ2-5; 7 nucleotides agree with TRBD1. V was pared by 5 bases and J by 4 bases, with 10 bases of the junction left unmatched. Germline V gene sequence: CDR1 SEHNR, CDR2 FQNEAQ (reference sequence). There are 15 residues in the CDR3. The CDR3 DNA is TGTGCCAGCAGCCCTTGGACAGGAAGGCTAGAGACCCAGTACTTC. This sequence encodes CASSPWTGRLETQYF.

As regards this clonotype: Just one base apart from a much larger clone, this may be a read error. V gene TRBV7-2 combines with J gene TRBJ2-1, with a weak D call TRBD1 (5 bases). CDR1 and CDR2 from the germline V gene are SGHTA and FQGNSA. There are 14 residues in the CDR3. V gave up 9 bases and J gave up 7 bases, with 19 bases separating them. The CDR3 sequence is CASTRTRVVNEQFF. In DNA, the CDR3 is TGTGCCAGTACGCGGACAAGGGTGGTAAATGAGCAGTTCTTC.

This clonotype was detected many times. The gene calls are TRBV11-2 and TRBJ1-4; no clear D. Germline V gene data show CDR1 as SGHAT and CDR2 as FQNNGV. This CDR3 is 13 amino acids long. V was cut by 5 bases and J by 8 bases, with 12 bases left in between. The CDR3 reads CASSPSGREKLFF. In DNA, the CDR3 is TGTGCCAGCAGCCCGAGTGGCAGGGAAAAACTGTTTTTT.

This clonotype was counted at least ten times. The chain employs TRBV19 and TRBJ1-3; 8 bases agree with TRBD1. V lost 5 bases, J lost 4 bases, and 7 bases stayed unmatched. The CDR3 consists of 15 residues. Looked up from germline, CDR1 is LNHDA and CDR2 is SQIVND (reference sequence). The CDR3 region has the DNA TGTGCCAGTAGTTACCGCACAGGGGGAGGAAACACCATATATTTT. It yields the protein CASSYRTGGGNTIYF.

V is TRBV2 and J is TRBJ2-1, with D perhaps matching TRBD1 or TRBD2 (5 bases each). The CDR3 length is 15 residues. The germline V and J ends were trimmed by 5 bases and 2 bases, with 13 bases remaining between them. Germline V gives CDR1 SNHLY, CDR2 FYNNEI. This chain's CDR3 is CASSLVGPPYNEQFF. For the CDR3, the DNA is TGTGCCAGCAGTCTGGTGGGACCACCCTACAATGAGCAGTTCTTC. The full variable domain, with the rest looked up from reference TRBV2 and TRBJ2-1, is EPEVTQTPSHQVTQMGQEVILRCVPISNHLYFYWYRQILGQKVEFLVSFYNNEISEKSEIFDDQFSVERPDGSNFTLKIRSTKLEDSAMYFCASSLVGPPYNEQFFGPGTRLTVL.

This chain joins TRBV6-5 and TRBJ2-2; the D call may be TRBD1 or TRBD2 (6 bases each). CDR1 is MNHEY, CDR2 SVGAGI, per germline. Trimming took 4 bases from V and 0 from J, leaving 9 bases between them. The CDR3 totals 15 residues. The CDR3 nucleotides are TGTGCCAGCAGTTGGAGGGGGACGAACACCGGGGAGCTGTTTTTT. Its protein is CASSWRGTNTGELFF.

As regards this clonotype: A much larger clone differs from this one at a single base, so this may be a read error. This chain uses TRBV6-2 or TRBV6-3 with TRBJ2-1, with D possibly being TRBD1 (5 bases). V lost 5 bases, J lost 7 bases, and 18 bases lay in between. Germline V gene lookup returns CDR1 MNHEY and CDR2 SVGEGT. The CDR3 totals 15 residues. CDR3 loop: CASSHPPNRTNEQFF. The CDR3 DNA follows: TGTGCCAGCAGTCACCCTCCCAACAGGACAAATGAGCAGTTCTTC.

This chain joins TRBV28 and TRBJ2-5; 13 bases map to TRBD2. The CDR3 runs to 19 residues. With V trimmed by 6 bases and J by 2 bases, 15 bases remained unmatched. Germline V gene lookup returns CDR1 MDHEN and CDR2 SYDVKM. CDR3 residues: CASRPWTSGSLAVQETQYF. Here the CDR3 DNA reads TGTGCCAGCAGACCGTGGACTAGCGGGAGCCTCGCGGTTCAAGAGACCCAGTACTTC.

This clonotype appeared many times. V and J are TRBV12-3 or TRBV12-4 and TRBJ2-5; TRBD1 aligns across 12 bases. This CDR3 contains 15 residues. Trimming cost V 5 bases and J 4 bases; bases outside gene matches: 5. This CDR3 is CASSRGQGARETQYF. The CDR3 nucleotides read TGTGCCAGCAGTAGGGGACAGGGGGCAAGAGAGACCCAGTACTTC.

This clonotype was seen only a few times. The CDR3 reads CSARDRGLAGVHNEQFF. CDR3 nucleotide sequence: TGCAGTGCTAGAGATCGGGGACTAGCGGGAGTCCACAATGAGCAGTTCTTC. The V gene is TRBV20-1, the J gene TRBJ2-1; 14 bases line up with TRBD2. In germline, CDR1 is DFQATT, CDR2 SNEGSKA (reference sequence). V lost 0 bases to trimming and J lost 5 bases; unmatched junction nucleotides: 6. This CDR3 spans 17 amino acids.

This CDR3 is CASTRTGTGNTEAFF. CDR3 in DNA: TGTGCCAGCACTCGCACCGGGACAGGGAACACTGAAGCTTTCTTT. The chain has TRBV12-3 or TRBV12-4 and TRBJ1-1; 8 nucleotides line up with TRBD1. The CDR3 sequence is 15 residues long. The trim removed 7 bases at V and 1 base at J, leaving 8 bases unmatched.

This clonotype showed up just a few times. The V and J genes are TRBV12-3 or TRBV12-4 and TRBJ1-5, with 8 positions matching TRBD1. V lost 2 bases to trimming and J lost 5 bases; unmatched junction nucleotides: 5. The CDR3 extends over 15 amino acids. CDR3 bases: TGTGCCAGCAGTTTACGCGGACAGGGTGATCAGCCCCAGCATTTT. It yields the protein CASSLRGQGDQPQHF.

This clonotype was counted ten times or more. V and J are TRBV28 and TRBJ2-1; 11 bases match TRBD2. Looked up from germline, CDR1 is MDHEN and CDR2 is SYDVKM. V trimming: 0 bases; J trimming: 5 bases; junction bases outside the gene matches: 6. The CDR3 totals 17 residues. The CDR3 is CASSLWILAGADNEQFF. Written as DNA, the CDR3 is TGTGCCAGCAGTTTATGGATACTAGCGGGAGCGGACAATGAGCAGTTCTTC.

This clonotype occurred many times. The genes are TRBV11-3 and TRBJ2-5; 14 nucleotides agree with TRBD2. Trimming at V came to 4 bases and at J to 5 bases, leaving 15 bases not matched to a gene. Germline values: CDR1 SGHNT, CDR2 YENEEA. This CDR3 has 19 residues. The CDR3 here is CASSSTTRGTSGRRETQYF. CDR3 DNA sequence: TGTGCCAGCAGCTCTACGACCCGAGGGACTAGCGGGAGACGTGAGACCCAGTACTTC.

This clonotype was seen at least ten times. V usage is TRBV11-2 and J usage is TRBJ2-7; 11 bases match TRBD2. This CDR3 comprises 16 residues. Germline V lookup: CDR1 SGHAT, CDR2 FQNNGV. The V gene end was trimmed by 5 bases and the J gene end by 0 bases; junction bases not matched to a gene: 6. This CDR3 reads CASSPGTSGYSYEQYF. CDR3 bases: TGTGCCAGCAGCCCAGGGACTAGCGGTTACTCCTACGAGCAGTACTTC.

This clonotype was recorded at least ten times. V is TRBV7-9 and J is TRBJ2-3; D may be TRBD1 (5 bases). The germline CDR1 and CDR2 sequences are SEHNR and FQNEAQ (reference sequence). Trimming stripped 2 bases from V and 5 bases from J, with 14 bases between. CDR3 size: 15 residues. The CDR3 is CASSLSRGQVDTQYF. The DNA for the CDR3 is TGTGCCAGCAGCTTATCCCGCGGACAAGTAGATACGCAGTATTTT.

This clonotype was seen more than once but under ten times. The chain has TRBV30 and TRBJ2-3, with 7 bases fitting TRBD2. Germline CDR1 is GTSNPN and CDR2 is SVGIG (reference sequence). The trim removed 0 bases at V and 6 bases at J, leaving 12 bases unmatched. This CDR3 region has 16 residues. The CDR3 reads CAWSVLSGGRWDTQYF. DNA for the CDR3: TGTGCCTGGAGTGTACTATCGGGAGGCCGCTGGGATACGCAGTATTTT.

This clonotype appeared many times. This chain links TRBV10-3 with TRBJ1-2; D is possibly TRBD1 (5 bases). Between the trimmed V and J ends, which lost 3 bases and 7 bases, there was a span of 15 bases. Germline CDR1 reads ENHRY; CDR2 reads SYGVKD. There are 14 residues in the CDR3. CDR3 region: CAISEMIGGSGYTF. The DNA of the CDR3 is TGTGCCATCAGTGAAATGATCGGGGGTTCTGGCTACACCTTC.

This CDR3 reads CSVGGLGLAGSDTQYF. The CDR3 region has the DNA TGCAGCGTTGGCGGGTTGGGACTAGCGGGTTCAGATACGCAGTATTTT. The V call is TRBV29-1, the J call TRBJ2-3; 12 bases match TRBD2. Unmatched junction bases numbered 9, after V lost 4 bases and J lost 4 bases. This CDR3 has 16 amino acids. Looked up from germline, CDR1 is SQVTM and CDR2 is ANQGSEA.

This clonotype came up many times. This chain connects TRBV6-1 to TRBJ2-1; 7 nucleotides line up with TRBD2. The CDR3 is made up of 16 amino acids. Trimming took 6 bases from V and 2 from J; bases not matched to a gene: 10. Germline CDR1 MNHNS, CDR2 SASEGT. The CDR3 bases are TGTGCCAGCAGACCAACCGGGACTACAGCCTACAATGAGCAGTTCTTC. This encodes CASRPTGTTAYNEQFF.

This clonotype showed up many times. The CDR3 protein is CATSDFAGETQETQYF. The CDR3 DNA reads TGTGCCACCAGTGATTTCGCGGGAGAAACACAAGAGACCCAGTACTTC. The V call is TRBV24-1, the J call TRBJ2-1; 7 positions agree with TRBD2. The J call may be mistaken, given a closer DNA end match to TRBJ2-5. Germline V CDR1 and CDR2: KGHDR, SFDVKD. The CDR3 spans 16 residues.

V and J are TRBV9 and TRBJ2-1; 7 bases align to TRBD2. V lost 0 bases to trimming and J lost 3 bases; unmatched junction nucleotides: 3. CDR1 is SGDLS and CDR2 is YYNGEE in the germline V gene. The CDR3 contains 15 residues. The CDR3 sequence is CASSVGASGYNEQFF. CDR3 nucleotides: TGTGCCAGCAGCGTAGGGGCTAGCGGCTACAATGAGCAGTTCTTC.